Each of the 27 T cell receptor beta chains below was sequenced from the same sample in a study of beta chain features in type 1 diabetes. All of the isolated RNA was reverse transcribed, so expressed TCRB transcripts were sequenced. The method was immunoSEQ multiplex PCR; TCRdb's version includes in-frame clones alone and lacks a portion of them. Here the sample spans under 250,000 clones, 12% to 15% being singletons. The source material was naive CD4+ T cells from blood. These receptors were obtained from a woman in her thirties or forties in good health.

This clone was counted between two and nine times. V is TRBV7-6 and J is TRBJ2-5, with TRBD1 matching over 8 bases. J lost 5 bases, V lost 0 bases, and 8 bases had no gene match. The CDR3 is 16 residues long. Germline values: CDR1 SGHVS, CDR2 FNYEAQ. The CDR3, as DNA: TGTGCCAGCAGCTTAGCGGGGGCAGGGGGCAGGGAGACCCAGTACTTC. This codes for CASSLAGAGGRETQYF. Full variable domain (remainder filled in from reference TRBV7-6 and TRBJ2-5): GAGVSQSPRYKVTKRGQDVALRCDPISGHVSLYWYRQALGQGPEFLTYFNYEAQQDKSGLPNDRFSAERPEGSISTLTIQRTEQRDSAMYRCASSLAGAGGRETQYFGPGTRLLVL.

In its sample, this clone was seen a few times. V and J are TRBV7-2 and TRBJ2-7; 8 bases agree with TRBD1. The CDR3 has 15 amino acids. Germline V gene sequence: CDR1 SGHTA, CDR2 FQGNSA. Losses at the gene ends were 4 bases for V and 2 bases for J; bases not matched to a gene: 7. The CDR3 nucleotides read TGTGCCAGCAGCTGGAGAGTGGGACAGGCCTACGAGCAGTACTTC. This translates into CASSWRVGQAYEQYF.

This clone occurred a few times. This chain uses TRBV18 with TRBJ1-1, with D perhaps TRBD1 (6 bases). V dropped 8 bases and J dropped 3 bases, with 16 bases sitting between them. From germline, CDR1 is KGHSH and CDR2 LQKENI. This CDR3 spans 14 amino acids. CDR3 amino acids: CASQPGSGDTEAFF. The CDR3 DNA sequence: TGTGCCAGCCAGCCGGGATCAGGGGACACTGAAGCTTTCTTT.

The V and J genes are TRBV28 and TRBJ2-1; TRBD2 might be the D (5 bases). CDR3 length: 12 amino acids. Germline CDR1 and CDR2: MDHEN and SYDVKM. Trimming left V 8 bases short and J 6 bases short, with 11 bases between. This chain's CDR3 is CASGEYGNEQFF. The DNA for the CDR3 is TGTGCCAGCGGGGAGTACGGCAATGAGCAGTTCTTC.

This clone was found a few times. V and J are TRBV6-5 and TRBJ2-7, with 10 positions matching TRBD2. V lost 8 bases to trimming and J lost 0 bases; unmatched junction nucleotides: 7. From germline, CDR1 is MNHEY and CDR2 SVGAGI. The CDR3 contains 15 residues. DNA of the CDR3: TGTGCCAGCGCCTATAGCGGGGGGAGCTCCTACGAGCAGTACTTC. It is translated as CASAYSGGSSYEQYF.

The chain uses TRBV7-2 and TRBJ2-1, with 10 bases aligning to TRBD2. Trimming at V came to 4 bases and at J to 10 bases, leaving 13 bases not matched to a gene. The length of the CDR3 is 16 residues. The germline gives CDR1 SGHTA, CDR2 FQGNSA. CDR3 protein: CASSSTAGGPAGEQFF. The CDR3 nucleotides are TGTGCCAGCAGCTCCACAGCGGGGGGGCCAGCGGGGGAGCAGTTCTTC.

The J gene is TRBJ1-1, the V gene TRBV27, with TRBD1 matching 8 bases. V was clipped by 8 bases and J by 3 bases; unmatched bases: 2. The CDR3 consists of 12 residues. CDR1 is MNHEY, CDR2 SMNVEV, per germline (reference sequence). CDR3: CASADRDTEAFF. In DNA form, the CDR3 reads TGTGCCAGCGCGGACAGGGACACTGAAGCTTTCTTT.

A few counts support this clone. The rearrangement joins TRBV2 to TRBJ2-3; no clear D. Germline-derived CDR1 and CDR2 are SNHLY and FYNNEI. V dropped 4 bases and J dropped 2 bases, with 10 bases sitting between them. This CDR3 spans 14 amino acids. CDR3 nucleotides: TGTGCCAGCAGTGTGGTCCTATCCACAGATACGCAGTATTTT. Translation gives CASSVVLSTDTQYF.

This clone was seen more than once but under ten times. This specimen includes other DNA sequences encoding the same CDR3. The chain combines TRBV27 with TRBJ2-5; 11 nucleotides line up with TRBD2. The CDR3 totals 16 residues. V gave up 2 bases and J gave up 2 bases; unmatched junction bases: 4. Germline V gene lookup returns CDR1 MNHEY and CDR2 SMNVEV (reference sequence). The CDR3 is CASSLGLAGGQETQYF. In DNA form, the CDR3 reads TGTGCCAGCAGTTTAGGGTTAGCGGGGGGGCAAGAGACCCAGTACTTC.

The V and J genes are TRBV10-2 and TRBJ1-1, with D possibly matching TRBD1 (5 bases). The CDR3 has 15 residues. Trimming took 3 bases from V and 2 from J, leaving 13 bases between them. The germline gives CDR1 WSHSY, CDR2 SAAADI. CDR3 region: CASSDLYGGNTEAFF. CDR3 DNA: TGCGCCAGCAGTGATTTATACGGGGGTAACACTGAAGCTTTCTTT.

The J gene is TRBJ2-7, the V gene TRBV10-2; D ambiguous. The germline V gene has CDR1 WSHSY and CDR2 SAAADI. V lost 4 bases and J 0 bases, leaving 10 bases between the germline ends. This CDR3 spans 14 amino acids. In nucleotides, the CDR3 is TGCGCCAGCAGTGTTTCTAGTAGCTCCTACGAGCAGTACTTC. The encoded protein is CASSVSSSSYEQYF.

The rearrangement links TRBV11-2 to TRBJ2-3; tentative D call: TRBD2 (7 bases). This CDR3 is built from 15 residues. The germline V gene has CDR1 SGHAT and CDR2 FQNNGV. Trimming shortened V by 6 bases and J by 4 bases, and 17 bases separated the two germline ends. The CDR3, as DNA: TGTGCCAGCAGGTCGGCTCGGGGGGCCTCAGATACGCAGTATTTT. Amino acid sequence: CASRSARGASDTQYF. Looking up the rest from reference TRBV11-2 and TRBJ2-3 gives the full variable domain: EAGVAQSPRYKIIEKRQSVAFWCNPISGHATLYWYQQILGQGPKLLIQFQNNGVVDDSQLPKDRFSAERLKGVDSTLKIQPAKLEDSAVYLCASRSARGASDTQYFGPGTRLTVL.

This chain connects TRBV7-9 to TRBJ1-5, with TRBD1 as a possible D gene (5 bases). This CDR3 spans 16 amino acids. Trimming cost V 1 base and J 1 base, with 11 bases left between them. Per germline, CDR1 SEHNR and CDR2 FQNEAQ (reference sequence). The CDR3 is CASSLERGRSNQPQHF. DNA of the CDR3: TGTGCCAGCAGCTTAGAACGGGGGAGGAGCAATCAGCCCCAGCATTTT.

This clone appeared a few times. The chain carries TRBV10-3 and TRBJ2-5; 7 bases agree with TRBD2. Trimming at V came to 6 bases and at J to 4 bases, leaving 5 bases not matched to a gene. This CDR3 has 13 amino acids. Germline CDR1 ENHRY, CDR2 SYGVKD. The CDR3 spells CAIRVSGGETQYF. CDR3 DNA: TGTGCCATCAGGGTTTCGGGGGGAGAGACCCAGTACTTC.

V and J are TRBV7-2 and TRBJ2-2, with TRBD1 identical over 8 bases. V lost 8 bases to trimming and J lost 0 bases; unmatched junction nucleotides: 5. CDR1 and CDR2 from the germline V gene are SGHTA and FQGNSA. There are 15 residues in the CDR3. The chain's CDR3 is CASLRQGTNTGELFF. CDR3 bases: TGTGCCAGCCTTAGACAGGGGACGAACACCGGGGAGCTGTTTTTT.

A few counts support this clone. This chain's CDR3 is CASRAGISRDEQYF. The DNA of the CDR3 is TGTGCCAGCAGGGCCGGGATCTCCCGAGACGAGCAGTACTTC. The chain joins TRBV6-6 to TRBJ2-7; the D gene is possibly TRBD2 (5 bases). Germline lookup yields CDR1 MNHNY and CDR2 SVGAGI (reference sequence). The CDR3 runs to 14 residues. With 6 bases removed from V and 5 bases from J, the gap between germline ends came to 17 bases.

In this sample, this clone turned up a few times. This CDR3 reads CASSYRDYTDTQYF. In nucleotides, the CDR3 is TGCGCCAGCAGCTACCGGGACTACACAGATACGCAGTATTTT. The chain is built from TRBV5-1 and TRBJ2-3, with 7 bases fitting TRBD2. There are 14 residues in the CDR3. Germline assignment: CDR1 SGHRS and CDR2 YFSETQ. V lost 3 bases to trimming and J lost 2 bases; unmatched junction nucleotides: 3.

The sample holds a few counts of this clone. The chain employs TRBV4-1 and TRBJ1-5; 8 bases are a match to TRBD1. Per the germline V gene, CDR1 is MGHRA and CDR2 is YSYEKL. The CDR3 totals 14 residues. J was trimmed by 7 bases and V by 3 bases; bases with no gene match: 5. CDR3 residues: CASSQGQVNQPQHF. The CDR3 bases are TGCGCCAGCAGCCAGGGACAGGTCAACCAGCCCCAGCATTTT.

This clone was observed a handful of times. The rearrangement links TRBV2 to TRBJ1-3; D gene uncertain. The CDR3 length is 14 residues. Trimming left V 4 bases short and J 2 bases short, with 9 bases between. Germline V CDR1 and CDR2: SNHLY, FYNNEI. This CDR3 is CASSVVAAGNTIYF. The CDR3, as DNA: TGTGCCAGCAGTGTGGTGGCGGCTGGAAACACCATATATTTT.

This sequence joins TRBV13 and TRBJ2-1, with D unclear. Germline-derived CDR1 and CDR2 are PRHDT and FYEKMQ (reference sequence). The CDR3 loop spans 13 amino acids. The germline V and J ends were trimmed by 5 bases and 15 bases, with 20 bases remaining between them. CDR3 sequence reads: CASSEAWSPRPFF. The CDR3 DNA sequence: TGTGCCAGCAGCGAAGCCTGGTCCCCACGCCCGTTCTTC. Variable domain in full (rest from reference TRBV13 and TRBJ2-1): AAGVIQSPRHLIKEKRETATLKCYPIPRHDTVYWYQQGPGQDPQFLISFYEKMQSDKGSIPDRFSAQQFSDYHSELNMSSLELGDSALYFCASSEAWSPRPFFGPGTRLTVL.

This chain links TRBV29-1 with TRBJ2-1; 8 bases map to TRBD2. The CDR3 runs 17 residues. CDR1 is SQVTM and CDR2 is ANQGSEA in the germline V gene. V lost 7 bases to trimming and J lost 0 bases; unmatched junction nucleotides: 14. In nucleotides, the CDR3 is TGCAGCGCCCTACCCCGGTATAGCGGGGTCTCCTACAATGAGCAGTTCTTC. Protein: CSALPRYSGVSYNEQFF.

The sample holds a few counts of this clone. This rearrangement joins TRBV5-4 to TRBJ1-2; tentative D call: TRBD1 (6 bases). V shed 5 bases and J shed 4 bases, with 12 bases lying between them. The germline gives CDR1 SGHNT, CDR2 YYREEE (reference sequence). The CDR3 totals 13 residues. The CDR3 DNA is TGTGCCAGCAGGCTCCAGGGGCCCTATGGCTACACCTTC. It codes for CASRLQGPYGYTF. The variable domain in full, with the rest retrieved from reference TRBV5-4 and TRBJ1-2, is ETGVTQSPTHLIKTRGQQVTLRCSSQSGHNTVSWYQQALGQGPQFIFQYYREEENGRGNFPPRFSGLQFPNYSSELNVNALELDDSALYLCASRLQGPYGYTFGSGTRLTVV.

This clone has more than one count but fewer than ten. This CDR3 is also generated by other DNA sequences in the sample. The chain recombines TRBV7-2 with TRBJ2-5; D not resolved. Germline values: CDR1 SGHTA, CDR2 FQGNSA. Trimming left V 3 bases short and J 5 bases short, with 7 bases between. CDR3 length equals 12 residues. The CDR3 here is CASSFSGETQYF. CDR3 sequence (DNA): TGTGCCAGCAGCTTTTCCGGGGAGACCCAGTACTTC.

In its sample, this clone was seen a few times. The chain employs TRBV5-1 and TRBJ2-1, with 8 bases fitting TRBD2. V lost 7 bases, J lost 3 bases, and 9 bases stayed unmatched. This CDR3 comprises 15 residues. Germline-derived CDR1 and CDR2 are SGHRS and YFSETQ. The CDR3 DNA reads TGCGCCAGCGGTAACTTGGCGGGGGGCTACAATGAGCAGTTCTTC. Translating it yields CASGNLAGGYNEQFF.

This clone was counted a few times. The rearrangement uses TRBV5-4 and TRBJ2-4; TRBD1 matches at 9 bases. Germline V gene data show CDR1 as SGHNT and CDR2 as YYREEE (reference sequence). J lost 1 base, V lost 3 bases, and 8 bases had no gene match. This CDR3 spans 17 amino acids. CDR3 sequence: CASSSHRGLKAKNIQYF. CDR3 bases: TGTGCCAGCAGCTCACACAGGGGGCTAAAGGCCAAAAACATTCAGTACTTC.

This clone occurred a few times. V and J are TRBV10-3 and TRBJ1-5, with TRBD1 identical over 7 bases. CDR3 length: 15 amino acids. Germline assignment: CDR1 ENHRY and CDR2 SYGVKD. Trimming removed 4 bases from V and 6 bases from J; junction bases left unmatched: 9. The CDR3 region has the DNA TGTGCCATCAGTGGGGGTAGACAGGGCTTTCAGCCCCAGCATTTT. Translating it yields CAISGGRQGFQPQHF.

V and J are TRBV5-4 and TRBJ1-2; TRBD1 is a possible D gene (5 bases). Germline V CDR1 and CDR2: SGHNT, YYREEE (reference sequence). CDR3 size: 15 residues. The germline V and J ends were trimmed by 0 bases and 6 bases, with 15 bases remaining between them. In DNA, the CDR3 is TGTGCCAGCAGCTTGGGACAGCCCAAGGTTGATGGCTACACCTTC. Translation: CASSLGQPKVDGYTF.